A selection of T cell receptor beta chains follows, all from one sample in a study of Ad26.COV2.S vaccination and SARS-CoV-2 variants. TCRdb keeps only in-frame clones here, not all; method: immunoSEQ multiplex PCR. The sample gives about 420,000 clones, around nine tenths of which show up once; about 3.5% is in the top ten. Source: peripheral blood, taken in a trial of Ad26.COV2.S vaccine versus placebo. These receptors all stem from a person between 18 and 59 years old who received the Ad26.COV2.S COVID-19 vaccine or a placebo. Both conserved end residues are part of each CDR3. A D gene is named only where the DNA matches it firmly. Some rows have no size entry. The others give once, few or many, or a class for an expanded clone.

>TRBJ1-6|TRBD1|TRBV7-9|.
CASSLGQGDSPLHF
TGTGCCAGCAGCCTAGGACAGGGTGATTCACCCCTCCACTTT
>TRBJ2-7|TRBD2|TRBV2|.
CASSEARSGGTYEQYF
TGTGCCAGCAGTGAAGCCCGTAGCGGGGGCACCTACGAGCAGTACTTC
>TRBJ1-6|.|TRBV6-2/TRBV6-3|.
CASSYSRGVESPLHF
TGTGCCAGCAGTTACTCGAGAGGGGTGGAATCACCCCTCCACTTT
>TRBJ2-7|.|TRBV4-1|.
CASSQEPRVSSYEQYF
TGCGCCAGCAGCCAAGAGCCCAGGGTTAGCTCCTACGAGCAGTACTTC
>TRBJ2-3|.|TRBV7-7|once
CASSQVDGVGTDTQYF
TGTGCCAGCAGCCAGGTCGACGGGGTAGGCACAGATACGCAGTATTTT
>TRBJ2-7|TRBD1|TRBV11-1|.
CASSLSKGASYEQYF
TGTGCCAGCAGCTTATCGAAGGGGGCGTCTTACGAGCAGTACTTC
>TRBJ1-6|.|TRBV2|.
CASSDAGRNSPLHF
TGTGCCAGCAGTGATGCAGGGCGGAATTCACCCCTCCACTTT
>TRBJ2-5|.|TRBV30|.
CAWSSHLQETQYF
TGTGCCTGGAGTTCACACCTCCAAGAGACCCAGTACTTC
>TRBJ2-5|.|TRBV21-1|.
CASSPRTSDLGETQYF
TGTGCCAGCAGCCCCCGGACTAGTGATTTAGGAGAGACCCAGTACTTC
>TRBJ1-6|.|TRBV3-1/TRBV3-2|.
CASSQDMAVRLHF
TGTGCCAGCAGCCAAGATATGGCAGTTCGCCTCCACTTT
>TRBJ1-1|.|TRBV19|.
CASSITYTEAFF
TGTGCCAGTAGTATAACTTACACTGAAGCTTTCTTT
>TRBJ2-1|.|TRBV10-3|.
CAIRGALDLYNEQFF
TGTGCCATCAGAGGGGCCCTCGACCTCTACAATGAGCAGTTCTTC
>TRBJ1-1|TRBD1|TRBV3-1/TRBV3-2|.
CASSRGQAMNTEAFF
TGTGCCAGCAGTCGTGGACAGGCGATGAACACTGAAGCTTTCTTT
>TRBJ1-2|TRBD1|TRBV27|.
CASSRQGSYGYTF
TGTGCCAGCAGTAGACAGGGTTCCTATGGCTACACCTTC
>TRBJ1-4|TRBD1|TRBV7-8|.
CASSRDRPVATNEKLFF
TGTGCCAGCAGCAGGGACAGACCTGTTGCAACTAATGAAAAACTGTTTTTT
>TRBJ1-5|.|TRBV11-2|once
CASSLGQGHQPQHF
TGTGCCAGCAGCTTAGGTCAGGGGCATCAGCCCCAGCATTTT
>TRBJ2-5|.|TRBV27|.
CASSAWGTQYF
TGTGCCAGCTCCGCCTGGGGGACCCAGTACTTC
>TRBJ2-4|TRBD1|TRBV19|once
CASSADRGGGKNIQYF
TGTGCCAGTAGTGCGGACAGGGGAGGGGGCAAAAACATTCAGTACTTC
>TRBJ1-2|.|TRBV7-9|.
CASSLEDRSPVNYGYTF
TGTGCCAGCAGCTTAGAGGATCGGTCCCCGGTGAACTATGGCTACACCTTC
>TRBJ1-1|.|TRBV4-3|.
CASSQVGGGIGTEAFF
TGCGCCAGCAGCCAAGTTGGGGGGGGGATAGGGACTGAAGCTTTCTTT
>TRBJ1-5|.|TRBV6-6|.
CASSYLEVQPQHF
TGTGCCAGCAGCTACCTAGAGGTACAGCCCCAGCATTTT
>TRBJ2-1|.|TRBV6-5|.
CASSYPGGRIGEQFF
TGTGCCAGCAGTTACCCCGGGGGCAGAATTGGGGAGCAGTTCTTC
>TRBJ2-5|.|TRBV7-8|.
CASSSPFRETQYF
TGTGCCAGCAGCTCTCCTTTCCGAGAGACCCAGTACTTC
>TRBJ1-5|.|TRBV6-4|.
CASSAISSGKVHQPQHF
TGTGCCAGCAGTGCTATATCTTCGGGGAAGGTCCACCAGCCCCAGCATTTT
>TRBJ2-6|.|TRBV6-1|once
CASSETSFSGANVLTF
TGTGCCAGCAGTGAGACCAGTTTCTCTGGGGCCAACGTCCTGACTTTC
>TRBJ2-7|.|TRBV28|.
CASSLLSDEQYF
TGTGCCAGCAGCCTCTTATCGGACGAGCAGTACTTC
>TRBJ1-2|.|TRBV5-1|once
CASSRGQAGNYGYTF
TGCGCCAGCAGCCGGGGGCAGGCGGGTAACTATGGCTACACCTTC
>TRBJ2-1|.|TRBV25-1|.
CASSKAWKGNEQFF
TGTGCCAGCAGTAAGGCCTGGAAGGGCAATGAGCAGTTCTTC
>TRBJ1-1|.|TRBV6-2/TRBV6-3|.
CASSYSWDTAFF
TGTGCCAGCAGTTACTCATGGGACACAGCTTTCTTT
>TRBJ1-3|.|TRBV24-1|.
CATNPIESSGNTIYF
TGTGCCACCAACCCGATTGAGAGCTCTGGAAACACCATATATTTT
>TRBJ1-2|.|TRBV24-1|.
CATSGGPRTGYTF
TGTGCCACCAGTGGGGGCCCGAGGACTGGCTACACCTTC
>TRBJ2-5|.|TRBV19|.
CASSYNRQETQYF
TGTGCCAGTAGTTACAACAGGCAAGAGACCCAGTACTTC
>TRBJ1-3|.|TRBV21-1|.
CASSKDFGGRSGNTIYF
TGTGCCAGCAGCAAAGATTTTGGGGGTAGGTCTGGAAACACCATATATTTT